The 6 T cell receptor beta chains in this list originate from one sample, sequenced in a study of human T cells and chemical hapten exposure (TCRdb year 2021). Library preparation used 5' RACE. For sequencing, an Illumina MiSeq was employed. TCRdb trimmed public reads at Q25 via fastp, called clones via MiXCR and kept in-frame beta chains. Records with the same CDR3 protein are collapsed into one entry carrying the most frequent genes and DNA. The sample table shows 110,000 or so distinct CDR3 sequences, and around a fifth are seen once. The top ten hold 2.8% of the sample. Total RNA was isolated from unfractionated whole blood collected in Tempus Blood RNA tubes. All receptors derive from a human donor in good health.

For the CDR3, the DNA is TGTGCCAGCAGCGTAGACGAATACTCTGGAAACACCATATATTTT. Its protein is CASSVDEYSGNTIYF. V gene TRBV9 combines with J gene TRBJ1-3; D gene uncertain. This CDR3 is 15 amino acids long. The ends were cut back, 0 bases at V and 0 bases at J, with 7 bases in the middle. Germline CDR1 is SGDLS and CDR2 is YYNGEE.

The chain carries TRBV30 and TRBJ2-3, with 10 nucleotides matching TRBD2. CDR3 length equals 16 residues. The V segment lost 4 bases and the J segment 0 bases; nucleotides outside the gene matches: 7. Germline V gene lookup returns CDR1 GTSNPN and CDR2 SVGIG (reference sequence). CDR3 loop: CAWISWTSGSTDTQYF. In DNA, the CDR3 is TGTGCCTGGATCTCCTGGACTAGCGGAAGCACAGATACGCAGTATTTT.

The chain has TRBV28 and TRBJ2-2, with D perhaps TRBD1 or TRBD2 (5 bases each). The V gene lost 10 bases and the J gene lost 4 bases, with 16 bases spanning the gap. The CDR3 is made up of 14 amino acids. Germline CDR1 and CDR2: MDHEN and SYDVKM. CDR3 nucleotides: TGTGCCACCTTAGTGCCGGGACGCACCGGGGAGCTGTTTTTT. Protein sequence: CATLVPGRTGELFF.

The gene calls are TRBV28 and TRBJ1-3; D call uncertain. Germline CDR1 MDHEN, CDR2 SYDVKM. This CDR3 has 15 residues. The V end was cut by 6 bases, the J end by 0 bases, with 12 bases between. The CDR3: CASSAADFSGNTIYF. The CDR3 bases are TGTGCCAGCAGCGCGGCCGACTTCTCTGGAAACACCATATATTTT.

In its sample, this clonotype was seen a few times. J is TRBJ2-1 and V is TRBV7-9, with 7 bases aligning to TRBD2. Trimming cost V 5 bases and J 3 bases; bases outside gene matches: 7. CDR3 size: 15 residues. Germline V gene lookup returns CDR1 SEHNR and CDR2 FQNEAQ (reference sequence). For the CDR3, the DNA is TGTGCCAGCAGCCGAAGCGGGGAAGGCTACAATGAGCAGTTCTTC. It yields the protein CASSRSGEGYNEQFF.

This clonotype was counted between two and nine times. V and J are TRBV18 and TRBJ1-2, with TRBD1 matching 7 bases. The V gene's germline CDR1 is KGHSH and CDR2 LQKENI. J was trimmed by 8 bases and V by 3 bases; bases with no gene match: 9. CDR3 length: 14 amino acids. For the CDR3, the DNA is TGTGCCAGCTCACCCGTCGACAGGGCTCCAGGCTACACCTTC. Its protein is CASSPVDRAPGYTF.